These 7 T cell receptor beta chains were sequenced from one sample in a study of blood T cell repertoires in COVID-19. Sequencing used immunoSEQ multiplex PCR; TCRdb keeps in-frame clones, though not all of them. The data show 450,000 to 500,000 clones, approximately 85% seen once. What was sequenced was peripheral blood. The receptor source for this set is a human donor in a cohort sampled during active COVID-19.

The rearrangement uses TRBV7-3 and TRBJ2-1; 10 nucleotides match TRBD1. The CDR3 length is 14 residues. The germline V gene encodes CDR1 SGHTA and CDR2 FQGTGA. With 2 bases clipped from V and 7 bases from J, the junction kept 2 bases outside the gene matches. For the CDR3, the DNA is TGTGCCAGCAGCTTACTGGGACAGGGGAATGAGCAGTTCTTC. It translates to CASSLLGQGNEQFF.

The chain joins TRBV7-2 to TRBJ2-7; the match to TRBD2 covers 11 bases. The V and J ends lost 0 bases and 7 bases, in that order; junction bases with no gene match: 8. This CDR3 has 16 amino acids. Per the germline V gene, CDR1 is SGHTA and CDR2 is FQGNSA. In nucleotides, the CDR3 is TGTGCCAGCAGCTTAGCTCTAGCGGGAGGCTTAGGGGAGCAGTACTTC. It translates to CASSLALAGGLGEQYF.

To note about this clone: A read error may produce the germline difference seen at one junction end. The V and J genes are TRBV6-1 and TRBJ2-3, with 10 nucleotides matching TRBD2. Looked up from germline, CDR1 is MNHNS and CDR2 is SASEGT. This CDR3 region has 15 residues. This chain's CDR3 is CASRESGRAADTQYF. Written as DNA, the CDR3 is TGTGCCAGCCGTGAGAGCGGGAGGGCCGCAGATACGCAGTATTTT.

The J gene is TRBJ2-3, the V gene TRBV7-8; D remains ambiguous. V was trimmed by 2 bases and J by 2 bases, leaving 14 bases between them. Per the germline V gene, CDR1 is SGHVS and CDR2 is FQNEAQ. The CDR3 loop spans 16 amino acids. The CDR3 nucleotides read TGTGCCAGCAGCTTAATAGGCGGTAGCCACACAGATACGCAGTATTTT. Translating it yields CASSLIGGSHTDTQYF.

This clone was counted a few times. This chain links TRBV29-1 with TRBJ1-4; D gene ambiguous. The V gene lost 4 bases and the J gene lost 4 bases, with 4 bases spanning the gap. This CDR3 has 11 residues. Germline assignment: CDR1 SQVTM and CDR2 ANQGSEA. CDR3 region: CSVAGNEKLFF. CDR3 DNA sequence: TGCAGCGTTGCCGGTAATGAAAAACTGTTTTTT.

This clone was seen more than once but under ten times. The chain uses TRBV2 and TRBJ2-5, with a weak D call TRBD1 (5 bases). Trimming shortened V by 4 bases and J by 2 bases, and 11 bases separated the two germline ends. Per the germline V gene, CDR1 is SNHLY and CDR2 is FYNNEI. This CDR3 has 14 amino acids. CDR3 bases: TGTGCCAGCAGTGCAGGGCGTAGTCAAGAGACCCAGTACTTC. Its protein is CASSAGRSQETQYF.

This clone showed up just a few times. The V and J genes are TRBV19 and TRBJ1-4, with D tentatively TRBD1 (6 bases). The CDR3 length is 15 residues. The V end lost 3 bases, the J end lost 10 bases, and 18 bases lay between the germline ends. CDR1 and CDR2 (germline): LNHDA, SQIVND (reference sequence). The CDR3 DNA reads TGTGCCAGTAGTATCGCGGACAGCCCTCCGGGAAAACTGTTTTTT. Its protein product is CASSIADSPPGKLFF.